This T cell receptor beta chain derives from a study of blood T cells in healthy people across ages. A word on this clonotype: What it binds is not known.

Germline V gives CDR1 SGHRS, CDR2 YFSETQ. The CDR3 runs to 20 residues. V was clipped by 4 bases and J by 0 bases, with 26 bases between them. Donation came from healthy Caucasian individuals in Russia who were aged about 6 to 100. A J-beta primer mix and a sample-barcoded 5' primer were used in a second PCR of about 7 to 11 cycles. Each CDR3 protein gets one entry after TCRdb re-called the 5' RACE reads with MiXCR. The sample holds approximately 810,000 distinct CDR3 sequences, under 40% seen once. General study findings and limits: Since the PBMCs were unsorted, naive and antigen-experienced cells could not be conclusively compared. Whereas aged donors had fewer naive CD4+ cells, long-lived donors had more of them and higher diversity.

This TCR derives from a man between 18 and 35 years old in good health. The chain joins TRBV5-1 to TRBJ2-1; D perhaps matches TRBD2 (6 bases). Sequencing input: blood. The CDR3 DNA reads as TGCGCCAGCAGCCCGGCCGGGACTCCCAGTGTGACCAGCTCCTACAATGAGCAGTTCTTC. Translating it yields CASSPAGTPSVTSSYNEQFF.